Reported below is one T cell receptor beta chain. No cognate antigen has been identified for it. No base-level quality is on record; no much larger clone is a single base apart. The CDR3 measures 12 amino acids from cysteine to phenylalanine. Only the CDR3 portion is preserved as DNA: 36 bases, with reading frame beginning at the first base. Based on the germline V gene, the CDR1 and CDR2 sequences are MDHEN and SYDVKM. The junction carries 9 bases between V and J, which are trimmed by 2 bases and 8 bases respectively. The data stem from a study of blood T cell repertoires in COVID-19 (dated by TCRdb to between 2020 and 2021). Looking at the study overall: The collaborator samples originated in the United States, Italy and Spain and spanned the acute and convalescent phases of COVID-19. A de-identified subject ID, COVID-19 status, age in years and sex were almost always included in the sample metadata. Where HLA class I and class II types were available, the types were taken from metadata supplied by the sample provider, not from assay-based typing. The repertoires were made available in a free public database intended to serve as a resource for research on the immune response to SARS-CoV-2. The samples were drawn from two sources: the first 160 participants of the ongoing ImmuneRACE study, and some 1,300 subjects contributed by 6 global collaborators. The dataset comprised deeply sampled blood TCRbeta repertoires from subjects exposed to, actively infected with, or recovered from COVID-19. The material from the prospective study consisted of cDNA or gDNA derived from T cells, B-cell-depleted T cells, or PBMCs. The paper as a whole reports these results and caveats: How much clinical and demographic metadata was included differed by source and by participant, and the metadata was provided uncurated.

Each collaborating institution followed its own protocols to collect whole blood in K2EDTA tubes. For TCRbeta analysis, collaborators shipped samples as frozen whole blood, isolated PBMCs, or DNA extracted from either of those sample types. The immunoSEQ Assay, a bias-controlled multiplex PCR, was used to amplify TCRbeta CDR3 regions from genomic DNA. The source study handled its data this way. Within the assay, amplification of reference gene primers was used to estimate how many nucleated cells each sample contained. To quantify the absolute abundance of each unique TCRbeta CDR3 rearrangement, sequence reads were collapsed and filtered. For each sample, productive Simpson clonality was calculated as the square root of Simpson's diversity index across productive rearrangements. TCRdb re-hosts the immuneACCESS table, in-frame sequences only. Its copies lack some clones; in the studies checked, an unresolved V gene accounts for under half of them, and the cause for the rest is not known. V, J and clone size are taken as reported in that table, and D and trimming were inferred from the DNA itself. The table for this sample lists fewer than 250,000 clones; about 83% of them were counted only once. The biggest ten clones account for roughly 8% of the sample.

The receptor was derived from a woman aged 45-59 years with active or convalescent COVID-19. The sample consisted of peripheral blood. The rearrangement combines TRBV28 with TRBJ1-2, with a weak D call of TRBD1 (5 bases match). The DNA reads TGTGCCAGCAGTTTACCACAGGAGGGCTACACCTTC. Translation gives CASSLPQEGYTF.